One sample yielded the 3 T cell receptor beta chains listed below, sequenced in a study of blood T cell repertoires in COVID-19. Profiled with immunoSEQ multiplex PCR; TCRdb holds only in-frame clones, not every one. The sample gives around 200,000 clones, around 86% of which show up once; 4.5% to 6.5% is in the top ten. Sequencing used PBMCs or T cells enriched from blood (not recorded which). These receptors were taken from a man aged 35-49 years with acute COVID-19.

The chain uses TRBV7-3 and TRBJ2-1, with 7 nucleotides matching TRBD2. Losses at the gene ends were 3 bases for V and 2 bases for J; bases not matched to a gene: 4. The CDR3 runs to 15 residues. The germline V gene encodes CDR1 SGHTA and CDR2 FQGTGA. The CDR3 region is CASSFRGVPYNEQFF. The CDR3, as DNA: TGTGCCAGCAGCTTTCGGGGGGTACCCTACAATGAGCAGTTCTTC.

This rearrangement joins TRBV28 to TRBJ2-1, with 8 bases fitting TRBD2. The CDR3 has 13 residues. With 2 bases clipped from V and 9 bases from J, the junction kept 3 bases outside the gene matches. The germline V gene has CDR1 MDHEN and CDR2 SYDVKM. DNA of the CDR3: TGTGCCAGCAGTTTACAGCGGGAGAGTGAGCAGTTCTTC. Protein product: CASSLQRESEQFF.

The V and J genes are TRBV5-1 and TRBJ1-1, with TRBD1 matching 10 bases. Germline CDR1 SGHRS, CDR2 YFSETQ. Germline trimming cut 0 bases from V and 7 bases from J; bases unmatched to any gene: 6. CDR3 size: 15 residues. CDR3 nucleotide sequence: TGCGCCAGCAGCTTGGCGAGGACAGGGGGTGATGAAGCTTTCTTT. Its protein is CASSLARTGGDEAFF.